One and the same sample provided the 21 T cell receptor beta chains below, sequenced in a study of blood T cell repertoires in COVID-19. Sequencing used immunoSEQ multiplex PCR; TCRdb keeps in-frame clones, though not all of them. The sample records about 40,000 clones, roughly 85% being singletons. Sequenced material: peripheral blood. Receptors were obtained from a woman aged 70-85 years with acute or convalescent COVID-19.

Comment on this clone: A junction boundary mismatches the germline segment, possibly from a read error. The chain uses TRBV6-1 and TRBJ2-1, with D uncertain. This CDR3 region has 15 residues. CDR1 MNHNS and CDR2 SASEGT come from the germline V gene. CDR3 region: CASSEDVSSYNEQFF. The CDR3, as DNA: TGTGCCAGCAGCGAAGATGTGAGCTCCTACAATGAGCAGTTCTTC.

V usage is TRBV30 and J usage is TRBJ1-5; no clear D. Germline-derived CDR1 and CDR2 are GTSNPN and SVGIG (reference sequence). The CDR3 sequence is 12 residues long. V was clipped by 3 bases and J by 2 bases, with 5 bases between them. This CDR3 is CAWSRGNQPQHF. The CDR3 DNA follows: TGTGCCTGGAGCCGGGGCAATCAGCCCCAGCATTTT.

V and J are TRBV30 and TRBJ1-5, with TRBD1 as a possible D gene (6 bases). Germline loops: CDR1 GTSNPN, CDR2 SVGIG (reference sequence). Trimming shortened V by 4 bases and J by 6 bases, and 19 bases separated the two germline ends. The CDR3 has 15 residues. DNA of the CDR3: TGTGCCTGGACCGAGGGGGGGCTTCACAGTCAGCCCCAGCATTTT. The encoded protein is CAWTEGGLHSQPQHF. Full variable domain (outside the CDR3, taken from reference TRBV30 and TRBJ1-5): SQTIHQWPATLVQPVGSPLSLECTVEGTSNPNLYWYRQAAGRGLQLLFYSVGIGQISSEVPQNLSASRPQDRQFILSSKKLLLSDSGFYLCAWTEGGLHSQPQHFGDGTRLSIL.

In its sample, this clone was seen once. The chain has TRBV4-2 and TRBJ2-7, with a tentative D call TRBD2 (6 bases). Germline CDR1 reads LGHNA; CDR2 reads YNFKEQ. The CDR3 totals 14 residues. Between the trimmed V and J ends, which lost 1 base and 1 base, there was a span of 8 bases. The CDR3: CASSQGLVSYEQYF. CDR3 nucleotide sequence: TGTGCCAGCAGCCAAGGACTAGTGTCCTACGAGCAGTACTTC.

This sequence joins TRBV5-1 and TRBJ2-7; 8 bases map to TRBD1. From germline, CDR1 is SGHRS and CDR2 YFSETQ. Trimming removed 1 base from V and 4 bases from J; junction bases left unmatched: 13. The CDR3 contains 17 residues. CDR3 sequence: CASSLLPGTGEPYEQYF. The CDR3 nucleotides read TGCGCCAGCAGCTTGCTCCCGGGGACAGGAGAACCTTACGAGCAGTACTTC.

This clone was observed a single time. The chain uses TRBV28 and TRBJ2-1; TRBD2 agrees at 11 bases. Germline V lookup: CDR1 MDHEN, CDR2 SYDVKM. V lost 3 bases, J lost 10 bases, and 8 bases stayed unmatched. The CDR3 consists of 15 residues. In nucleotides, the CDR3 is TGTGCCAGCAGTTTGGACCTAGCGGGAGGTCGAGAGCAGTTCTTC. It is translated as CASSLDLAGGREQFF. The whole variable domain, filled in from reference TRBV28 and TRBJ2-1, reads DVKVTQSSRYLVKRTGEKVFLECVQDMDHENMFWYRQDPGLGLRLIYFSYDVKMKEKGDIPEGYSVSREKKERFSLILESASTNQTSMYLCASSLDLAGGREQFFGPGTRLTVL.

The chain combines TRBV3-1 (or the pseudogene TRBV3-2) with TRBJ1-3, with D unresolved. From germline, CDR1 is LGHDT and CDR2 YNNKEL (reference sequence). With 0 bases removed from V and 0 bases from J, the gap between germline ends came to 9 bases. This CDR3 has 16 amino acids. CDR3 loop: CASSQERRLSGNTIYF. Written as DNA, the CDR3 is TGTGCCAGCAGCCAAGAAAGGCGGCTCTCTGGAAACACCATATATTTT.

The gene calls are TRBV27 and TRBJ1-1; D is perhaps TRBD1 (5 bases). The CDR3 extends over 13 amino acids. The V gene's germline CDR1 is MNHEY and CDR2 SMNVEV (reference sequence). The V end was cut by 8 bases, the J end by 1 base, with 11 bases between. CDR3 region: CASWGEWNTEAFF. Here the CDR3 DNA reads TGTGCCAGCTGGGGGGAATGGAACACTGAAGCTTTCTTT.

CDR3 sequence: CASRMTGNGYTF. CDR3 nucleotide sequence: TGTGCCAGCAGAATGACAGGGAATGGCTACACCTTC. The chain couples TRBV6-5 to TRBJ1-2; 7 bases match TRBD1. The germline V gene has CDR1 MNHEY and CDR2 SVGAGI. The V gene end was trimmed by 6 bases and the J gene end by 6 bases; junction bases not matched to a gene: 4. The CDR3 sequence is 12 residues long.

The V call is TRBV15, the J call TRBJ1-5; 7 bases are a match to TRBD1. The CDR3 length is 13 residues. V dropped 5 bases and J dropped 9; count of bases not matched to a gene: 7. Germline assignment: CDR1 LNHNV and CDR2 YYDKDF (reference sequence). CDR3 nucleotides: TGTGCCACCAGCCGTGACAGGGCCCTGCCCCAGCATTTT. Translation gives CATSRDRALPQHF. Full variable domain (rest looked up from reference TRBV15 and TRBJ1-5): DAMVIQNPRYQVTQFGKPVTLSCSQTLNHNVMYWYQQKSSQAPKLLFHYYDKDFNNEADTPDNFQSRRPNTSFCFLDIRSPGLGDTAMYLCATSRDRALPQHFGDGTRLSIL.

The rearrangement uses TRBV9 and TRBJ2-1; TRBD2 aligns across 8 bases. The germline V gene has CDR1 SGDLS and CDR2 YYNGEE. With 3 bases clipped from V and 3 bases from J, the junction kept 11 bases outside the gene matches. This CDR3 is built from 17 residues. DNA of the CDR3: TGTGCCAGCAGCGCGTGGAAAGCGGGAGAATACTACAATGAGCAGTTCTTC. Amino acids: CASSAWKAGEYYNEQFF.

The chain uses TRBV6-1 and TRBJ2-1; 8 positions match TRBD1. The length of the CDR3 is 17 residues. V lost 2 bases to trimming and J lost 4 bases; unmatched junction nucleotides: 10. Germline CDR1 reads MNHNS; CDR2 reads SASEGT. CDR3 in amino acids: CASSERAFGQGYNEQFF. CDR3 bases: TGTGCCAGCAGTGAACGGGCTTTTGGACAGGGATACAATGAGCAGTTCTTC.

The chain uses TRBV30 and TRBJ2-3, with 7 bases aligning to TRBD2. CDR1 and CDR2 from the germline V gene are GTSNPN and SVGIG (reference sequence). The CDR3 is 15 residues long. The J segment lost 3 bases and the V segment lost 0 bases, leaving 6 bases of the junction unmatched. CDR3 protein: CAWSVGGSGTDTQYF. The CDR3 nucleotides are TGTGCCTGGAGTGTAGGCGGGAGTGGGACAGATACGCAGTATTTT.

The rearrangement joins TRBV28 to TRBJ2-3, with 7 bases identical to TRBD2. The CDR3 is 14 residues long. In germline, CDR1 is MDHEN, CDR2 SYDVKM. V lost 5 bases and J lost 2; bases outside the gene matches: 4. The CDR3 loop is CASSLAAFTDTQYF. The DNA for the CDR3 is TGTGCCAGCAGTCTAGCGGCCTTCACAGATACGCAGTATTTT.

The chain couples TRBV27 to TRBJ1-2; TRBD1 is a possible D gene (6 bases). Germline CDR1 and CDR2: MNHEY and SMNVEV (reference sequence). The CDR3 sequence is 16 residues long. The germline V and J ends were trimmed by 3 bases and 4 bases, with 18 bases remaining between them. The CDR3 here is CASSFSLRGEGYGYTF. The CDR3 nucleotides are TGTGCCAGCAGTTTCTCCCTCAGGGGTGAGGGCTATGGCTACACCTTC.

This clone was counted a few times. The V call is TRBV5-1, the J call TRBJ1-2; 8 bases fit TRBD1. The CDR3 extends over 16 amino acids. CDR1 and CDR2 (germline): SGHRS, YFSETQ. The V and J ends lost 1 base and 4 bases, in that order; junction bases with no gene match: 9. The CDR3 here is CASSLRTGPGTYGYTF. The CDR3 DNA follows: TGCGCCAGCAGCTTGAGGACAGGGCCAGGTACCTATGGCTACACCTTC.

The sample holds one count of this clone. The V gene is TRBV27, the J gene TRBJ1-2; 8 nucleotides agree with TRBD1. The CDR3 has 14 residues. V trimming: 5 bases; J trimming: 7 bases; junction bases outside the gene matches: 9. Germline assignment: CDR1 MNHEY and CDR2 SMNVEV (reference sequence). CDR3 in DNA: TGTGCCAGCAGTCCGTGGACAGGGCGAAGTGGCTACACCTTC. Translating gives CASSPWTGRSGYTF.

The chain joins TRBV3-1 (or the pseudogene TRBV3-2) to TRBJ1-2; D uncertain. The V gene lost 2 bases and the J gene lost 8 bases, with 12 bases spanning the gap. CDR1 is LGHDT and CDR2 is YNNKEL in the germline V gene (reference sequence). This CDR3 has 13 amino acids. For the CDR3, the DNA is TGTGCCAGCAGCCAACGCGTGGTCGGGGGCTACACCTTC. Protein: CASSQRVVGGYTF.

The chain has TRBV2 and TRBJ2-3; D uncertain. The germline V gene encodes CDR1 SNHLY and CDR2 FYNNEI. V was cut by 6 bases and J by 0 bases, with 4 bases left in between. The CDR3 length is 12 residues. CDR3 DNA: TGTGCCAGCAGCTCTAGCACAGATACGCAGTATTTT. It yields the protein CASSSSTDTQYF.

The V gene is TRBV5-4, the J gene TRBJ2-3; 13 nucleotides line up with TRBD2. The CDR3 has 16 residues. Trimming at V came to 3 bases and at J to 4 bases, leaving 5 bases not matched to a gene. Germline values: CDR1 SGHNT, CDR2 YYREEE (reference sequence). The CDR3 DNA is TGTGCCAGCAGCTCGAGGACTAGCGGGGGTTCAGATACGCAGTATTTT. This gives the protein CASSSRTSGGSDTQYF.

CDR3 DNA sequence: TGTGCCAGCAGCGCCCGGACAGTGAACACTGAAGCTTTCTTT. Amino acid sequence: CASSARTVNTEAFF. The gene calls are TRBV3-1 (or the pseudogene TRBV3-2) and TRBJ1-1; D possibly corresponds to TRBD1 (6 bases). The CDR3 sequence is 14 residues long. Germline assignment: CDR1 LGHDT and CDR2 YNNKEL (reference sequence). The V gene lost 5 bases and the J gene lost 0 bases, with 10 bases spanning the gap.